This T cell receptor beta chain was recorded in a study of blood T cells in healthy people across ages (dated by TCRdb to 2014 to 2015). Notes on the research overall: In model experiments, template switching captured about one uniquely barcoded TCR beta cDNA molecule for every two T cells. To track age-related changes in TCR beta repertoire diversity, the study relied on deep sequencing normalized with unique cDNA molecular identifiers. The donors were split into four age groups: young (average about 15 years), middle-aged (39), aged (about 62) and long-lived (over 75). Donors of different ages were randomly distributed across sequencing lanes to avoid experimental bias. Two additional independent replicas of 1 million unique cDNA reads from the same blood draw were analyzed for two donors (one aged 18 to 30 and one aged 80 or older). Overall results and qualifications from the work: Compared with the aged group, the long-lived group had more naive CD4+ T cells, fewer expanded clones and increased TCR diversity, suggesting age selection. Total diversity estimates from one million sequenced T cells were considered lower bounds and underestimates. Donor CMV infection status was unknown, potentially confounding age-related changes in expanded clonotypes. The percentage of naive T cells measured by flow cytometry correlated strongly with observed TCR beta diversity. Conclusive comparison of naive and antigen-experienced compartments was prevented by the profiling of bulk unsorted PBMCs. As age increased, observed TCR beta diversity per million T cells dropped in a roughly linear way, and a significant reduction was already evident by age about 36.

A few counts support this clonotype. Its recognized antigen is unknown. No much larger clone exists at a distance of one base, and base qualities are not known. Systemically healthy Caucasian individuals from Russia, approximately 39 in total and aged roughly 6 to 95 years, were included as donors. Each donor gave ten milliliters of peripheral blood, drawn into EDTA-treated Vacutainer tubes. PBMCs were isolated by Ficoll-Paque density-gradient centrifugation, with at least 7 million obtained per sample. Total RNA, at least 6 micrograms per sample, was extracted from PBMCs with Trizol reagent. Naive CD45RAhigh/CD27high T cell percentages were measured by flow cytometry on a PBMC aliquot from every donor. The protocol used for the library was 5' RACE. The data were produced on an Illumina HiSeq 2500. A second PCR of roughly 7 to 11 cycles was run with a J-beta primer mix and a sample-barcoded 5' primer. A unique molecular identifier was introduced onto each TCR beta cDNA molecule by a template-switch 5' adaptor carrying 12 random nucleotides. Each sample yielded at least 2.5 million CDR3-containing paired-end reads. The Mint cDNA synthesis kit, primed by a TRBC-specific oligonucleotide, was used to synthesize first-strand cDNA from all RNA. Following uracil-DNA glycosylase treatment, all cDNA underwent a first 18-cycle PCR with the universal primers M1SS and BC2_uni_R. The published analysis was carried out like this. For normalization, 1 million high-quality reads were randomly selected from each sample, with every read carrying a distinct molecular identifier. Reads sharing molecular identifiers were discarded rather than binned into consensus sequences. MiTCR, with a Q25 quality threshold and the strictest error-elimination algorithm, was used for CDR3 identification, clonotype clustering and error correction. A nonparametric unseen species model with Euler transformation was used to estimate lower-bound total TCR beta diversity. The raw public reads went through TCRdb reprocessing: fastp at Q25, MiXCR clone calling, in-frame beta chains kept. All rows with the same CDR3 protein become a single entry with the most common DNA and genes. What appears here as the V and J calls and clone size reflects TCRdb's work, not the paper's. Here the sample has 1.4 million or so distinct CDR3 sequences; roughly two fifths occur a single time. The top ten constitute over 3.5% of the sample.

CDR1 and CDR2 (DFQATT, SNEGSKA) derive from the germline V gene (reference sequence). From the cysteine up to the phenylalanine, the CDR3 has a length of 9 residues. Only CDR3 DNA remains: 27 bases, in frame from the first base. What was sequenced was blood. The sequence joins TRBV20-1 to TRBJ2-1, with TRBD1 matching 7 junction bases. The TCR was taken from a woman aged 18-29 years in good health. The CDR3 has the sequence CRATGRQFF. The DNA sequence is TGCAGAGCGACAGGGAGACAGTTCTTC.